The rows below give T cell receptor beta chains drawn from one sample of a study of blood T cell repertoires in COVID-19. Assay used: immunoSEQ multiplex PCR; TCRdb lists only in-frame clones, some missing. The sample consists of about 150,000 clones, roughly 85% of them appearing once. Sequencing was performed on peripheral blood. The receptors stem from a woman aged 60 to 75 with COVID-19, enrolled during active disease. Each CDR3 is given with its conserved first and last residue. The D gene is left open where the match is weak. The size field is filled for only some rows; it gives once, few, many or a size class.

D	V	J	size	DNA	CDR3
TRBD2	TRBV19	TRBJ2-3	NA	TGTGCCAGTAGTATAGCGGGAGGGCCCGCGTTTTTT	CASSIAGGPAFF
NA	TRBV12-5	TRBJ1-1	NA	TGTGCTAGTGGTTTGGTTGGTCAGGTGGTTGGAAACACTGAAGCTTTCTTT	CASGLVGQVVGNTEAFF
NA	TRBV5-1	TRBJ1-5	NA	TGCGCCAGCAGCTCCCAGGGCAATCAGCCCCAGCATTTT	CASSSQGNQPQHF
NA	TRBV5-6	TRBJ2-1	NA	TGTGCCAGCAGCAAACAAGTCAATGAGCAGTTCTTC	CASSKQVNEQFF
NA	TRBV6-5	TRBJ1-2	NA	TGTGCCAGCAAGGGTGGAGGCTATGGCTACACCTTC	CASKGGGYGYTF
NA	TRBV24-1	TRBJ2-5	few	TGTGCCACCAGCCACCGGGATACCAGCCAAGAGACCCAGTACTTC	CATSHRDTSQETQYF
NA	TRBV10-3	TRBJ1-1	NA	TGTGCCATCAATCAGGGGCCTAACACTGAAGCTTTCTTT	CAINQGPNTEAFF
NA	TRBV9	TRBJ2-2	NA	TGTGCCAGCAGCCCCCGCGAGGGAGCCACCGGGGAGCTGTTTTTT	CASSPREGATGELFF
NA	TRBV15	TRBJ2-5	NA	TGTGCCACCAGCAGAGATCGGGCAGCCCGGGGAGAGACCCAGTACTTC	CATSRDRAARGETQYF
TRBD2	TRBV5-1	TRBJ2-3	NA	TGCGCCAGCAGCTTCCAAATCCCGGGACTAGCGGGAGGAGGAGATACGCAGTATTTT	CASSFQIPGLAGGGDTQYF
NA	TRBV2	TRBJ1-2	NA	TGTGCCAGTGGGGGGGGTTACTATGGCTACACCTTC	CASGGGYYGYTF
NA	TRBV6-5	TRBJ1-6	NA	TGTGCCAGCAGTCCGCAGGGATTGCCCCTCCACTTT	CASSPQGLPLHF
NA	TRBV27	TRBJ1-6	NA	TGTGCCAGCAGTTTTAGTCGGAGCTCCTATAATTCACCCCTCCACTTT	CASSFSRSSYNSPLHF
NA	TRBV29-1	TRBJ1-1	NA	TGCAGCGTTGAAATACTCTTGGGGGCACGAACTGAAGCTTTCTTT	CSVEILLGARTEAFF
TRBD1	TRBV5-6	TRBJ2-7	few	TGTGCCAGCAGCTTGGCCCATCCGGGACAGAACTACGAGCAGTACTTC	CASSLAHPGQNYEQYF
TRBD1	TRBV19	TRBJ1-2	NA	TGTGCCAGTAGCCCCGGGACAGACTATGGCTACACCTTC	CASSPGTDYGYTF
NA	TRBV5-1	TRBJ1-2	NA	TGCGCCAGCAGCTTGGCCTCGGAGGCCTATGGCTACACCTTC	CASSLASEAYGYTF
NA	TRBV6-1	TRBJ2-1	NA	TGTGCCAGCGACCCTTGGGGGGGCAACAATGAGCAGTTCTTC	CASDPWGGNNEQFF
NA	TRBV7-8	TRBJ1-2	NA	TGTGCCAGCAGCTTAGCGAGTAGCCGTCTGGGACACGGCTACACCTTC	CASSLASSRLGHGYTF
TRBD1	TRBV9	TRBJ1-2	NA	TGTGCCAGCAGCGACCGGGACAGGGTCTATGGCTACACCTTC	CASSDRDRVYGYTF
TRBD2	TRBV4-1	TRBJ2-7	NA	TGCGCCAGCAGCCAAGAGCAGTCAGGCGGGGGTTACTACGAGCAGTACTTC	CASSQEQSGGGYYEQYF
TRBD2	TRBV5-1	TRBJ2-2	NA	TGCGCCAGCAGCGGGGGACTAGCGGGCCGGGAGCTGTTTTTT	CASSGGLAGRELFF
NA	TRBV29-1	TRBJ1-2	NA	TGCAGCGTTGAAGCCGACGGACAGCATGGCTACACCTTC	CSVEADGQHGYTF
TRBD2	TRBV10-1	TRBJ2-1	NA	TGCGCCAGCAGTGGGCTAGCGGGGCGAGGGGATGAGCAGTTCTTC	CASSGLAGRGDEQFF
TRBD1	TRBV4-1	TRBJ1-1	NA	TGCGCCAGCAGCTCCCGGGACAGGGAGGTTGAAGCTTTCTTT	CASSSRDREVEAFF
NA	TRBV12-3/TRBV12-4	TRBJ1-2	NA	TGTGCCAGCAGTCCCACTCTAAACTATGGCTACACCTTC	CASSPTLNYGYTF
TRBD2	TRBV14	TRBJ2-2	NA	TGTGCCAGCAGCCGGACTAGCGGGGGGGCAACCGGTCACGGGGAGCTGTTTTTT	CASSRTSGGATGHGELFF
NA	TRBV7-2	TRBJ1-5	NA	TGTGCCAGCAGCTTGGGCAGGGCTAACAATCAGCCCCAGCATTTT	CASSLGRANNQPQHF
NA	TRBV6-6	TRBJ1-2	NA	TGTGCCAGCAGTTCGTCCAATGCAGGGGGCTACACCTTC	CASSSSNAGGYTF
NA	TRBV6-5	TRBJ1-1	NA	TGTGCCAGCAGTAGAATCACAGGTGGGGCTGAAGCTTTCTTT	CASSRITGGAEAFF
NA	TRBV7-6	TRBJ2-7	NA	TGTGCCAGCAGCTCGGAGAACGAGCAGTACTTC	CASSSENEQYF
NA	TRBV6-1	TRBJ1-6	NA	TGTGCCAGCAGTGAAGGGGCAGACAATTCACCCCTCCACTTT	CASSEGADNSPLHF
NA	TRBV7-8	TRBJ2-5	NA	TGTGCCAGCAGCTTAGTCCTCGGGTCAGCTCAGAGGACCCAGTACTTC	CASSLVLGSAQRTQYF
NA	TRBV3-1/TRBV3-2	TRBJ2-7	NA	TGTGCCAGCAGCCCCCGGTCGAGAGGCATCGAGCAGTACTTC	CASSPRSRGIEQYF
NA	TRBV12-3/TRBV12-4	TRBJ1-2	NA	TGTGCCAGCAGACCACAGGCGTCCTATGGCTACACCTTC	CASRPQASYGYTF
NA	TRBV29-1	TRBJ1-1	NA	TGCAGCGTTGAGAGTGGTTCCACTGAAGCTTTCTTT	CSVESGSTEAFF
TRBD2	TRBV2	TRBJ2-1	few	TGTGCCAGCAGGGGACTAGCGGGAGTTAACAATGAGCAGTTCTTC	CASRGLAGVNNEQFF
TRBD2	TRBV5-4	TRBJ2-1	NA	TGTGCCAGCAGGCGTGAAACTAGCGGGAGTCTCCATGAGCAGTTCTTC	CASRRETSGSLHEQFF
TRBD2	TRBV24-1	TRBJ2-1	NA	TGTGCCACCAGTGATTTTAGCGGGGGGGCCTATGAGCAGTTCTTC	CATSDFSGGAYEQFF
TRBD2	TRBV7-3	TRBJ2-3	NA	TGTGCCAGCAACTTAGCGGGAGGATCCGATACGCAGTATTTT	CASNLAGGSDTQYF
NA	TRBV11-2	TRBJ2-5	NA	TGTGCCAGCAGCCCTCCGCGTTACCAAGAGACCCAGTACTTC	CASSPPRYQETQYF
NA	TRBV10-3	TRBJ1-1	NA	TGTGCCATCAGTGGAGGGTCGGGCACTGAAGCTTTCTTT	CAISGGSGTEAFF